This passage covers 14 T cell receptor beta chains from one sample sequenced in a study of long-term antiretroviral therapy in people with HIV (dated by TCRdb to the early 2020s). Sequencing of the TRB variable region was done with the immunoSEQ hsTCRB v3.0 assay at survey level resolution. Imported from immuneACCESS, the table was reduced by TCRdb to in-frame sequences with V and J called. These copies leave out some clones; in studies compared against another copy, an unresolved V gene accounts for under half, and the cause of the remainder is not known. Present in this sample are tens of thousands of clones, roughly 85% of which were seen just once. The ten largest make up 4.5% to 7% of the sample. The specimen was unsorted PBMCs, collected 3.1 years after starting antiretroviral therapy. These receptors all stem from a woman between 45 and 65 years old with HIV.

A single count supports this clone. This sequence joins TRBV5-4 and TRBJ2-2; D remains ambiguous. This CDR3 comprises 16 residues. In germline, CDR1 is SGHNT, CDR2 YYREEE (reference sequence). V shed 5 bases and J shed 4 bases, with 18 bases lying between them. Written as DNA, the CDR3 is TGTGCCAGCAGGAGTAATACCCGCTCGGCCACCGGGGAGCTGTTTTTT. The encoded protein is CASRSNTRSATGELFF. The full variable domain, with the rest looked up from reference TRBV5-4 and TRBJ2-2, is ETGVTQSPTHLIKTRGQQVTLRCSSQSGHNTVSWYQQALGQGPQFIFQYYREEENGRGNFPPRFSGLQFPNYSSELNVNALELDDSALYLCASRSNTRSATGELFFGEGSRLTVL.

The J gene is TRBJ1-1, the V gene TRBV29-1; weak D call: TRBD1 (5 bases). CDR3 size: 12 residues. CDR1 and CDR2 (germline): SQVTM, ANQGSEA. V was shortened by 4 bases and J by 5 bases, with 11 bases between the two germline ends. Here the CDR3 reads CSVGRDGTEAFF. CDR3 nucleotides: TGCAGCGTTGGCAGGGATGGAACTGAAGCTTTCTTT.

This rearrangement joins TRBV4-1 to TRBJ2-5, with D unresolved. V dropped 2 bases and J dropped 5 bases, with 15 bases sitting between them. Per germline, CDR1 MGHRA and CDR2 YSYEKL. The CDR3 runs 15 residues. The CDR3 nucleotides are TGCGCCAGCAGCCAAACAAAGAAACCTAGGGAGACCCAGTACTTC. This translates into CASSQTKKPRETQYF.

J is TRBJ2-7 and V is TRBV6-1; D is perhaps TRBD2 (5 bases). The CDR3 has 16 residues. V lost 0 bases to trimming and J lost 1 base, with 13 bases between them. Per the germline V gene, CDR1 is MNHNS and CDR2 is SASEGT. The CDR3 sequence is CASSEAGAALSYEQYF. In nucleotides, the CDR3 is TGTGCCAGCAGTGAAGCGGGAGCAGCCTTATCCTACGAGCAGTACTTC.

The rearrangement joins TRBV7-2 to TRBJ1-3; D remains unclear. This CDR3 is built from 16 residues. The germline V gene has CDR1 SGHTA and CDR2 FQGNSA. V lost 3 bases and J 0 bases, leaving 12 bases between the germline ends. The CDR3, as DNA: TGTGCCAGCAGCTTGGTCGGCCGCCGCTCTGGAAACACCATATATTTT. Protein product: CASSLVGRRSGNTIYF.

V usage is TRBV18 and J usage is TRBJ1-2; no definite D call. With 0 bases removed from V and 2 bases from J, the gap between germline ends came to 7 bases. The length of the CDR3 is 14 residues. Looked up from germline, CDR1 is KGHSH and CDR2 is LQKENI. CDR3 region: CASSPPPANYGYTF. CDR3 sequence (DNA): TGTGCCAGCTCACCACCCCCAGCCAACTATGGCTACACCTTC.

This clone was found once. The chain couples TRBV27 to TRBJ2-2, with D unresolved. V was shortened by 3 bases and J by 2 bases, with 7 bases between the two germline ends. The CDR3 totals 14 residues. Germline V gene lookup returns CDR1 MNHEY and CDR2 SMNVEV (reference sequence). The CDR3 reads CASSFGRNTGELFF. The CDR3, as DNA: TGTGCCAGCAGTTTCGGACGCAACACCGGGGAGCTGTTTTTT.

The chain joins TRBV6-5 to TRBJ1-1; no reliable D call. The CDR3 is 14 amino acids. Germline CDR1 is MNHEY and CDR2 is SVGAGI. V was pared by 6 bases and J by 0 bases, with 11 bases between. The CDR3 here is CASRPNRMNTEAFF. CDR3 sequence (DNA): TGTGCCAGCAGACCGAACCGCATGAACACTGAAGCTTTCTTT.

V is TRBV10-3 and J is TRBJ2-1, with 7 bases aligning to TRBD1. The trim removed 8 bases at V and 8 bases at J, leaving 9 bases unmatched. Germline CDR1 is ENHRY and CDR2 is SYGVKD. CDR3 length equals 13 residues. CDR3 in amino acids: CAISEQGFDEQFF. CDR3 DNA sequence: TGTGCCATCTCAGAACAGGGGTTCGATGAGCAGTTCTTC.

The chain links TRBV10-3 to TRBJ2-1; 9 bases are a match to TRBD1. The CDR3 has 15 amino acids. V lost 4 bases, J lost 3 bases, and 4 bases stayed unmatched. Germline lookup yields CDR1 ENHRY and CDR2 SYGVKD. CDR3 DNA sequence: TGTGCCATCAGTGGGCCGGGACAGGGCTACAATGAGCAGTTCTTC. Protein sequence: CAISGPGQGYNEQFF.

V gene TRBV7-3 combines with J gene TRBJ2-3; D is ambiguous. The CDR3 has 15 amino acids. Looked up from germline, CDR1 is SGHTA and CDR2 is FQGTGA. Trimming cost V 6 bases and J 1 base, with 14 bases left between them. The DNA of the CDR3 is TGTGCCAGCAGACTTACCCGTTCAGGCACAGATACGCAGTATTTT. Residues: CASRLTRSGTDTQYF.

This chain connects TRBV2 to TRBJ2-2; 8 nucleotides match TRBD2. This CDR3 region has 15 residues. Trimming at V came to 6 bases and at J to 6 bases, leaving 9 bases not matched to a gene. From germline, CDR1 is SNHLY and CDR2 FYNNEI. The CDR3 loop reads CASRGTGGPSGELFF. CDR3 bases: TGTGCCAGCAGAGGGACGGGGGGGCCTTCCGGGGAGCTGTTTTTT.

The chain has TRBV2 and TRBJ1-1; D perhaps matches TRBD1 (5 bases). Germline-derived CDR1 and CDR2 are SNHLY and FYNNEI. The CDR3 totals 15 residues. Trimming took off 4 bases at V and 4 bases at J, with 16 bases between the two ends. This CDR3 is CASSVQVTLATEAFF. The CDR3 DNA sequence: TGTGCCAGCAGTGTACAGGTTACATTGGCCACTGAAGCTTTCTTT.

This clone has a handful of counts. The chain joins TRBV11-2 to TRBJ1-5; D unclear. Trimming removed 2 bases at V and 5 bases at J, with 7 bases between. The CDR3 extends over 13 amino acids. Germline V gives CDR1 SGHAT, CDR2 FQNNGV. CDR3 coding DNA: TGTGCCAGCAGCTTACAGCGAGATCAGCCCCAGCATTTT. Its protein product is CASSLQRDQPQHF.